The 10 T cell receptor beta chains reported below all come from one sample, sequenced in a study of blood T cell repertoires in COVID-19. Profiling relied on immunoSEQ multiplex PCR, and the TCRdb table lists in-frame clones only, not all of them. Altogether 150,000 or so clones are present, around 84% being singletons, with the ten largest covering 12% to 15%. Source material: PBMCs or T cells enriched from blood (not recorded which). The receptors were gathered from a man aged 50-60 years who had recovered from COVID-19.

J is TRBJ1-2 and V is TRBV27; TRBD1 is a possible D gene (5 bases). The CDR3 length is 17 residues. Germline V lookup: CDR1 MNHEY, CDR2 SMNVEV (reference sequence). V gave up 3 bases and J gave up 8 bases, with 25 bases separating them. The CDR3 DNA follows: TGTGCCAGCAGTTTTTCAGCGATACAAACAGGCCTCGGGGGCTACACCTTC. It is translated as CASSFSAIQTGLGGYTF.

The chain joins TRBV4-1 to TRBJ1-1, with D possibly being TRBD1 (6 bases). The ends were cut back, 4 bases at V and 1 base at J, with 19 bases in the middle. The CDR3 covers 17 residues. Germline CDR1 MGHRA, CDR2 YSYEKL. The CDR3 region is CASSLQGILPSNTEAFF. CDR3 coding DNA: TGCGCCAGCAGCCTACAGGGCATCCTCCCTTCGAACACTGAAGCTTTCTTT.

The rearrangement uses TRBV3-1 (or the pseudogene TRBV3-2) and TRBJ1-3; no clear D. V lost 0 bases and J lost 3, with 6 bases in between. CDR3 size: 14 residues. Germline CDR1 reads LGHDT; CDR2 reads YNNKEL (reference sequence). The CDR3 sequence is CASSQDRGGNTIYF. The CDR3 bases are TGTGCCAGCAGCCAAGATCGCGGTGGAAACACCATATATTTT.

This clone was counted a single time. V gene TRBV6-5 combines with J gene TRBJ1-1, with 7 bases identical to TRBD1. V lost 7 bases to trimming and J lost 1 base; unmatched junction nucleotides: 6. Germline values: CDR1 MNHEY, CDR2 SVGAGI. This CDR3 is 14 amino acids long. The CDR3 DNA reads TGTGCCAGCAAATCACAGGGGTGGAACACTGAAGCTTTCTTT. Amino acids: CASKSQGWNTEAFF.

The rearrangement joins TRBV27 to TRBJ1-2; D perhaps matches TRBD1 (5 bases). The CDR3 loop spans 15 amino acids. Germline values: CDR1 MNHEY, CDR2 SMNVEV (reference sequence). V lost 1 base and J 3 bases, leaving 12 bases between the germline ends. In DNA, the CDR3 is TGTGCCAGCAGTTTATATCGGACAATAGACTATGGCTACACCTTC. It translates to CASSLYRTIDYGYTF.

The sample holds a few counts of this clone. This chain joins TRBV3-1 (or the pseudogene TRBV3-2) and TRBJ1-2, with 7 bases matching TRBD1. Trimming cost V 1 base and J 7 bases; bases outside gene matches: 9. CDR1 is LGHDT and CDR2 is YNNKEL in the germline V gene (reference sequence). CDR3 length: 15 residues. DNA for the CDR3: TGTGCCAGCAGCCAAGTGGCAGGGGGTGTGGGTGGCTACACCTTC. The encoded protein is CASSQVAGGVGGYTF.

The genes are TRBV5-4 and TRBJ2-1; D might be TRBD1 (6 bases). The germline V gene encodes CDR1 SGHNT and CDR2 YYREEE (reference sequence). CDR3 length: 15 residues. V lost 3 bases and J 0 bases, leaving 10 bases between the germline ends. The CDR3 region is CASSSGDRSYNEQFF. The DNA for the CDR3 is TGTGCCAGCAGCTCAGGGGACCGCTCCTACAATGAGCAGTTCTTC. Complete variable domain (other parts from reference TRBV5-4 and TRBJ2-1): ETGVTQSPTHLIKTRGQQVTLRCSSQSGHNTVSWYQQALGQGPQFIFQYYREEENGRGNFPPRFSGLQFPNYSSELNVNALELDDSALYLCASSSGDRSYNEQFFGPGTRLTVL.

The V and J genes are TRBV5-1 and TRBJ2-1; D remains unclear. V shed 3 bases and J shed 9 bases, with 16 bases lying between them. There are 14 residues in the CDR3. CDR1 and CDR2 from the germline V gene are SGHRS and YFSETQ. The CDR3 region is CASSSLGARLEQFF. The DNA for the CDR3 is TGCGCCAGCAGCTCCCTTGGAGCGCGGCTTGAGCAGTTCTTC.

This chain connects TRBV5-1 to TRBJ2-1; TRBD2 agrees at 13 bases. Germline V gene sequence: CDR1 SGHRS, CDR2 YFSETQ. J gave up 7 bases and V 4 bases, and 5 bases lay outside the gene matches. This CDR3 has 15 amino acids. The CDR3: CASSRGLAGKNEQFF. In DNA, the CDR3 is TGCGCCAGCAGCAGGGGACTAGCGGGGAAGAATGAGCAGTTCTTC.

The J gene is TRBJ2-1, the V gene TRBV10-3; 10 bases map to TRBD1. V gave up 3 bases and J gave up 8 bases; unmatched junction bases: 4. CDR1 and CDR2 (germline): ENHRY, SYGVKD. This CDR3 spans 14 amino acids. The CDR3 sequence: CAISDGTGVHEQFF. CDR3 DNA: TGTGCCATCAGTGACGGGACAGGGGTGCATGAGCAGTTCTTC.